The next 14 T cell receptor beta chains were all read from a single sample in a study of T cells in Graves' hyperthyroidism and ophthalmopathy. RNA transcripts were the template for amplifying TCR beta CDR3 regions. When the TCR CDR3 underwent first-round RT-PCR, the HTBI primer set was used. One entry per CDR3 protein, called by TCRdb with MiXCR from the multiplex PCR reads. The sample consists of hundreds of thousands of distinct CDR3 sequences, 12% to 15% of them appearing once. Sequencing input: blood. All receptors derive from a woman aged 18-30 years with Graves' hyperthyroidism.

This clonotype has at least ten counts. The chain uses TRBV7-9 and TRBJ2-3; D gene unclear. Germline V gene sequence: CDR1 SEHNR, CDR2 FQNEAQ (reference sequence). The CDR3 is 17 residues long. Trimming removed 4 bases at V and 1 base at J, with 18 bases between. The CDR3 sequence is CASSSLLGTYRTDTQYF. The CDR3 DNA is TGTGCCAGCAGCTCGCTCCTTGGCACATATCGCACAGATACGCAGTATTTT.

Turning to this clonotype: With a much larger clone just one base away, this may be a read error. The gene calls are TRBV9 and TRBJ1-5, with D possibly TRBD1 on 5 matching bases. Trimming left V 4 bases short and J 7 bases short, with 12 bases between. The germline V gene has CDR1 SGDLS and CDR2 YYNGEE. The CDR3 sequence is 13 residues long. Here the CDR3 reads CASSRDTGQPQHF. CDR3 nucleotides: TGTGCCAGCAGCAGAGACACAGGCCAGCCCCAGCATTTT.

This clonotype was seen a handful of times. The chain has TRBV19 and TRBJ2-7, with no clear D. Trimming stripped 4 bases from V and 4 bases from J, with 14 bases between. CDR3 length: 14 residues. Germline V gene sequence: CDR1 LNHDA, CDR2 SQIVND (reference sequence). The CDR3 region is CASSTARASYEQYF. The CDR3 nucleotides are TGTGCCAGTAGTACGGCTCGGGCCTCATACGAGCAGTACTTC.

In regard to this clonotype: One junction end does not reproduce the germline sequence, and a read error may be involved. The V call is TRBV27, the J call TRBJ2-3; maybe TRBD2 (6 bases). This CDR3 spans 15 amino acids. Germline V gives CDR1 MNHEY, CDR2 SMNVEV (reference sequence). DNA of the CDR3: TGTGTCAGCAGTTGGGGGAGCGGGTGGGCAGATACGCAGTATTTT. It specifies CVSSWGSGWADTQYF.

This clonotype has more than one count but fewer than ten. The genes are TRBV15 and TRBJ1-4, with D hard to call. This CDR3 is 13 amino acids long. The V end lost 8 bases, the J end lost 0 bases, and 7 bases lay between the germline ends. Germline lookup yields CDR1 LNHNV and CDR2 YYDKDF (reference sequence). CDR3 nucleotides: TGTGCCACCGCAGATCCAACTAATGAAAAACTGTTTTTT. Its translation: CATADPTNEKLFF.

The CDR3 region is CATSDFRGSQPQHF. DNA for the CDR3: TGTGCCACCAGTGATTTTAGGGGGTCTCAGCCCCAGCATTTT. This chain joins TRBV24-1 and TRBJ1-5; tentative D call: TRBD1 (6 bases). Germline CDR1 KGHDR, CDR2 SFDVKD. The CDR3 covers 14 residues. Trimming cost V 1 base and J 6 bases, with 9 bases left between them.

The sample holds many counts of this clonotype. The gene calls are TRBV13 and TRBJ1-2; possibly TRBD1 for D (6 bases). The CDR3 covers 15 residues. Germline CDR1 is PRHDT and CDR2 is FYEKMQ (reference sequence). With 4 bases removed from V and 4 bases from J, the gap between germline ends came to 16 bases. For the CDR3, the DNA is TGTGCCAGCAGCTCAGCGGACAGAAACTTCTATGGCTACACCTTC. Translated: CASSSADRNFYGYTF. The whole variable domain, remainder taken from reference TRBV13 and TRBJ1-2, is AAGVIQSPRHLIKEKRETATLKCYPIPRHDTVYWYQQGPGQDPQFLISFYEKMQSDKGSIPDRFSAQQFSDYHSELNMSSLELGDSALYFCASSSADRNFYGYTFGSGTRLTVV.

This clonotype was observed at least ten times. The CDR3 nucleotides are TGTGCCAGTAGTAGGACTAGCGGGACTATTAAACGGGATGAGCAGTTCTTC. Encoded protein: CASSRTSGTIKRDEQFF. The chain links TRBV19 to TRBJ2-1, with TRBD2 identical over 12 bases. Germline V gene sequence: CDR1 LNHDA, CDR2 SQIVND (reference sequence). CDR3 length: 17 amino acids. Trimming took 4 bases from V and 8 from J; bases not matched to a gene: 12.

This clonotype was observed a few times. J is TRBJ1-2 and V is TRBV4-1, with 9 bases fitting TRBD1. The CDR3 covers 15 residues. With V trimmed by 8 bases and J by 4 bases, 11 bases remained unmatched. The germline CDR1 and CDR2 sequences are MGHRA and YSYEKL. The CDR3 nucleotides are TGCGCCAGCCGCTCGGGACAGGGTAATAGCTATGGCTACACCTTC. It specifies CASRSGQGNSYGYTF.

This chain uses TRBV2 with TRBJ1-3; D is possibly TRBD1 (5 bases). This CDR3 is built from 14 residues. Trimming shortened V by 3 bases and J by 2 bases, and 8 bases separated the two germline ends. CDR1 is SNHLY and CDR2 is FYNNEI in the germline V gene. CDR3 loop: CASSDGGTGNTIYF. DNA for the CDR3: TGTGCCAGCAGTGACGGGGGTACTGGAAACACCATATATTTT.

The chain links TRBV27 to TRBJ1-6, with D possibly matching TRBD1 (5 bases). Trimming took 7 bases from V and 6 from J, leaving 10 bases between them. The CDR3 consists of 13 residues. Germline V gives CDR1 MNHEY, CDR2 SMNVEV (reference sequence). This CDR3 is CASKGNLNSPLHF. As DNA, the CDR3 is TGTGCCAGCAAGGGGAACCTTAATTCACCCCTCCACTTT.

At least ten counts were recorded for this clonotype. The chain is built from TRBV13 and TRBJ1-2, with D perhaps TRBD1 (6 bases). The CDR3 has 15 amino acids. Trimming took 1 base from V and 3 from J, leaving 12 bases between them. Germline V lookup: CDR1 PRHDT, CDR2 FYEKMQ (reference sequence). This chain's CDR3 is CASSLVGGTDYGYTF. The CDR3 DNA follows: TGTGCCAGCAGCTTAGTAGGGGGGACGGACTATGGCTACACCTTC.

The chain employs TRBV5-6 and TRBJ1-1, with D perhaps matching TRBD1 (5 bases). Germline-derived CDR1 and CDR2 are SGHDT and YYEEEE. The CDR3 length is 14 residues. V dropped 0 bases and J dropped 6 bases, with 12 bases sitting between them. CDR3 DNA: TGTGCCAGCAGCTTGGTTCGGAGGGGCTCTGAAGCTTTCTTT. Translated: CASSLVRRGSEAFF.

The chain uses TRBV20-1 and TRBJ2-2; D gene uncertain. The CDR3 loop spans 13 amino acids. CDR1 DFQATT and CDR2 SNEGSKA come from the germline V gene (reference sequence). Trimming removed 1 base at V and 4 bases at J, with 7 bases between. This chain's CDR3 is CSARVPGTGELFF. CDR3 bases: TGCAGTGCTAGAGTTCCGGGCACCGGGGAGCTGTTTTTT.